The 10 T cell receptor beta chains listed next were all sequenced from one sample in a study of T cells in Graves' hyperthyroidism and ophthalmopathy. RNA transcripts yielded amplified TCR beta CDR3 regions. When the TCR CDR3 underwent first-round RT-PCR, the HTBI primer set was used. TCRdb reprocessed the multiplex PCR reads with MiXCR, giving one entry per CDR3 protein. This table has about half a million distinct CDR3 sequences, roughly 24% appearing once. Sequenced material: blood. Receptor source: a woman in her 30s with Graves' ophthalmopathy.

This clonotype was seen ten or more times. The V and J genes are TRBV9 and TRBJ1-2; unclear D gene. There are 14 residues in the CDR3. Germline CDR1 and CDR2: SGDLS and YYNGEE. Trimming pared 4 bases from V and 1 base from J, leaving 11 bases between. The CDR3 sequence: CASSNSRDNYGYTF. CDR3 DNA sequence: TGTGCCAGCAGCAATTCCCGCGATAACTATGGCTACACCTTC.

This clonotype was seen many times. V usage is TRBV6-2 or TRBV6-3 and J usage is TRBJ2-7; TRBD1 or TRBD2 may be the D gene (5 bases each). Trimming removed 0 bases at V and 4 bases at J, with 10 bases between. The CDR3 length is 14 residues. Germline-derived CDR1 and CDR2 are MNHEY and SVGEGT. This CDR3 is CASSYSGTPYEQYF. The CDR3 DNA sequence: TGTGCCAGCAGTTACTCTGGGACGCCGTACGAGCAGTACTTC.

This clonotype has at least ten counts. This chain uses TRBV12-3 or TRBV12-4 with TRBJ2-2; D possibly corresponds to TRBD2 (6 bases). Between the trimmed V and J ends, which lost 4 bases and 7 bases, there was a span of 16 bases. This CDR3 is 15 amino acids long. In DNA form, the CDR3 reads TGTGCCAGCAGTTCACAGACCCCGGGGGTCGGGGAGCTGTTTTTT. Its protein is CASSSQTPGVGELFF.

This clonotype has a count of ten or more. V usage is TRBV7-8 and J usage is TRBJ2-5; 8 bases fit TRBD1. The CDR3 is 14 residues long. The junction had 9 bases not matched to a gene; V was cut back by 7 bases and J by 5 bases. Germline assignment: CDR1 SGHVS and CDR2 FQNEAQ. Here the CDR3 reads CASTAAGGWETQYF. The CDR3, as DNA: TGTGCCAGCACTGCGGCAGGGGGCTGGGAGACCCAGTACTTC. Filled out from reference TRBV7-8 and TRBJ2-5, the complete variable domain reads GAGVSQSPRYKVAKRGQDVALRCDPISGHVSLFWYQQALGQGPEFLTYFQNEAQLDKSGLPSDRFFAERPEGSVSTLKIQRTQQEDSAVYLCASTAAGGWETQYFGPGTRLLVL.

Only a few counts were recorded for this clonotype. The chain employs TRBV18 and TRBJ2-6, with D unresolved. Germline values: CDR1 KGHSH, CDR2 LQKENI. The CDR3 has 16 amino acids. V lost 8 bases and J lost 0, with 14 bases in between. DNA of the CDR3: TGTGCCAGCAGACACCTCAGGAGCTCTGGGGCCAACGTCCTGACTTTC. As protein: CASRHLRSSGANVLTF. The full variable domain, its missing parts supplied by reference TRBV18 and TRBJ2-6, is NAGVMQNPRHLVRRRGQEARLRCSPMKGHSHVYWYRQLPEEGLKFMVYLQKENIIDESGMPKERFSAEFPKEGPSILRIQQVVRGDSAAYFCASRHLRSSGANVLTFGAGSRLTVL.

The table lists this clonotype with many counts. The chain employs TRBV28 and TRBJ2-2; 7 bases are shared with TRBD1. CDR1 MDHEN and CDR2 SYDVKM come from the germline V gene. Germline trimming cut 7 bases from V and 3 bases from J; bases unmatched to any gene: 20. This CDR3 comprises 19 residues. DNA of the CDR3: TGTGCCAGCAAGGGGGCCGGACACTTGTCTAGGGCGCACACCGGGGAGCTGTTTTTT. The encoded protein is CASKGAGHLSRAHTGELFF.

This clonotype came up many times. V and J are TRBV5-1 and TRBJ2-7; D may match TRBD1 or TRBD2 (5 bases each). CDR1 and CDR2 from the germline V gene are SGHRS and YFSETQ. The CDR3 runs to 14 residues. The V end lost 4 bases, the J end lost 2 bases, and 13 bases lay between the germline ends. The CDR3 reads CASSEGTAAYEQYF. CDR3 DNA: TGCGCCAGCAGCGAAGGGACGGCCGCCTACGAGCAGTACTTC.

This clonotype has ten or more counts. The chain links TRBV10-1 to TRBJ2-5; TRBD2 matches 9 bases. V dropped 4 bases and J dropped 3; count of bases not matched to a gene: 9. Per germline, CDR1 WNHNN and CDR2 SYGVQD (reference sequence). CDR3 length: 16 residues. Here the CDR3 reads CASSGAIAGAKETQYF. CDR3 in DNA: TGCGCCAGCAGTGGAGCGATAGCGGGGGCTAAAGAGACCCAGTACTTC.

The table lists this clonotype with many counts. This chain uses TRBV9 with TRBJ2-5; 8 bases map to TRBD1. The V segment lost 4 bases and the J segment 4 bases; nucleotides outside the gene matches: 9. The CDR3 is made up of 15 amino acids. In germline, CDR1 is SGDLS, CDR2 YYNGEE. In nucleotides, the CDR3 is TGTGCCAGCAGCCCCCCTCGACAGGGGTCAGAGACCCAGTACTTC. This translates into CASSPPRQGSETQYF. Together with reference TRBV9 and TRBJ2-5, the CDR3 gives the full variable domain: DSGVTQTPKHLITATGQRVTLRCSPRSGDLSVYWYQQSLDQGLQFLIQYYNGEERAKGNILERFSAQQFPDLHSELNLSSLELGDSALYFCASSPPRQGSETQYFGPGTRLLVL.

This clonotype showed up just once. The rearrangement uses TRBV5-6 and TRBJ2-7; D is tentatively TRBD1 or TRBD2 (5 bases each). CDR3 length: 14 amino acids. Per germline, CDR1 SGHDT and CDR2 YYEEEE. Trimming removed 2 bases from V and 2 bases from J, with 11 bases in between. The CDR3 loop reads CASSFGTQAYEQYF. CDR3 DNA sequence: TGTGCCAGCAGCTTTGGGACGCAAGCCTACGAGCAGTACTTC.